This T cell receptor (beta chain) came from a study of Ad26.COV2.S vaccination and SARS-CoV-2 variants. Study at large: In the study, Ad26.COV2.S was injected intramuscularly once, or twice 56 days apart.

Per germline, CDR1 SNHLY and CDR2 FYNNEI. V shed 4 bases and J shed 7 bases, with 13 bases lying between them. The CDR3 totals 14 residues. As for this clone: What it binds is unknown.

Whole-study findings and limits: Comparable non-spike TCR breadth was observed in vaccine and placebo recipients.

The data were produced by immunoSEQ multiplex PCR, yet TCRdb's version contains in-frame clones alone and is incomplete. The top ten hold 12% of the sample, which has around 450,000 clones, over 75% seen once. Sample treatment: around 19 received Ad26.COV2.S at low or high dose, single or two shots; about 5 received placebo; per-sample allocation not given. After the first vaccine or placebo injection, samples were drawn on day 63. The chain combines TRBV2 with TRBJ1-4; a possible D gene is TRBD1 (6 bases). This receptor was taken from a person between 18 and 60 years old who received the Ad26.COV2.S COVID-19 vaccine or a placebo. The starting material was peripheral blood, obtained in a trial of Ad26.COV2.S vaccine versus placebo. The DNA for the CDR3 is TGTGCCAGCAGTGTTCTCGAGGGGGGTGAAAAACTGTTTTTT. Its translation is CASSVLEGGEKLFF.